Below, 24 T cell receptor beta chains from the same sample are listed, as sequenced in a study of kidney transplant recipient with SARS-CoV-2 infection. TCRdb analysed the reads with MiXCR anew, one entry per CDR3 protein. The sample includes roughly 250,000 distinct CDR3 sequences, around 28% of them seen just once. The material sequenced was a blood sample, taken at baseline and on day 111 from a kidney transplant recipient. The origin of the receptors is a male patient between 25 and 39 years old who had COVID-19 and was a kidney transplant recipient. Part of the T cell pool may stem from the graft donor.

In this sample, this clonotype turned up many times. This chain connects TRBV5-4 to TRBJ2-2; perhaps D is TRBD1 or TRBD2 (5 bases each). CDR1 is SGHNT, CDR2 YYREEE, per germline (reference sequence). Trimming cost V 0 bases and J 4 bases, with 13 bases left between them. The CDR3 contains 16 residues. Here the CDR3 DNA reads TGTGCCAGCAGCTTGGCTACCCGGGACCGCACCGGGGAGCTGTTTTTT. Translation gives CASSLATRDRTGELFF.

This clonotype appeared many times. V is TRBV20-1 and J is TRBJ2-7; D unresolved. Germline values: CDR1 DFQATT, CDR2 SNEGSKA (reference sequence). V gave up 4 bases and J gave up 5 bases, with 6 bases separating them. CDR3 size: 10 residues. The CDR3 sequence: CSATSDEQYF. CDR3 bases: TGCAGTGCTACCTCGGACGAGCAGTACTTC.

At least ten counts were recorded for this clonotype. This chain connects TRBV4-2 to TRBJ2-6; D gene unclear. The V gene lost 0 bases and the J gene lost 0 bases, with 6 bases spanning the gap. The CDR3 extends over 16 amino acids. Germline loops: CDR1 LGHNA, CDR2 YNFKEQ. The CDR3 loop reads CASSQDLASGANVLTF. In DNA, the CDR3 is TGTGCCAGCAGCCAAGATCTGGCCTCTGGGGCCAACGTCCTGACTTTC.

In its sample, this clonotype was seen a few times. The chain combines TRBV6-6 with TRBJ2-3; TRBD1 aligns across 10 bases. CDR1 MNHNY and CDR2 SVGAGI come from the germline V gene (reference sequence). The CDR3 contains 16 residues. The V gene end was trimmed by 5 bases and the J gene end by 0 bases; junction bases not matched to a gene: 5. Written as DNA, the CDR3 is TGTGCCAGCAGTGATAGACAGGGGGCCAGCACAGATACGCAGTATTTT. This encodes CASSDRQGASTDTQYF.

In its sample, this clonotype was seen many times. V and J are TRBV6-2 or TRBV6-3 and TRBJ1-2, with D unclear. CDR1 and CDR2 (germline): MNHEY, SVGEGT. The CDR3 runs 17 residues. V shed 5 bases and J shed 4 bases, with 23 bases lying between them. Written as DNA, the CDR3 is TGTGCCAGCAGTGGCTCCTGCTGCATCGGAAAGACCTATGGCTACACCTTC. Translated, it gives CASSGSCCIGKTYGYTF.

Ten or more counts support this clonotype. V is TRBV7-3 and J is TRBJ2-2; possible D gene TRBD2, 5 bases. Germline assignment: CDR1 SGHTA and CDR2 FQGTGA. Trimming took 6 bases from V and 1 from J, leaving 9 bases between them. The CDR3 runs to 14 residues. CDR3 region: CASSSRVNTGELFF. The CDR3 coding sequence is TGTGCCAGCAGTTCGAGGGTGAACACCGGGGAGCTGTTTTTT.

The CDR3 DNA is TGCAGTGCTAGAGTGAGCGGCTCCTTCTTC. Amino acid sequence: CSARVSGSFF. The V call is TRBV20-1, the J call TRBJ2-1; TRBD2 is a possible D gene (5 bases). Looked up from germline, CDR1 is DFQATT and CDR2 is SNEGSKA (reference sequence). V shed 1 base and J shed 16 bases, with 11 bases lying between them. CDR3 length: 10 residues.

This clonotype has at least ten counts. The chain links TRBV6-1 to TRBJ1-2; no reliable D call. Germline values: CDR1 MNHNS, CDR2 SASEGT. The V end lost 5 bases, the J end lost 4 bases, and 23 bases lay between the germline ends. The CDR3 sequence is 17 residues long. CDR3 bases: TGTGCCAGCAGTAGGTTTATCTCTATGCGAAAGACCTATGGCTACACCTTC. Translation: CASSRFISMRKTYGYTF.

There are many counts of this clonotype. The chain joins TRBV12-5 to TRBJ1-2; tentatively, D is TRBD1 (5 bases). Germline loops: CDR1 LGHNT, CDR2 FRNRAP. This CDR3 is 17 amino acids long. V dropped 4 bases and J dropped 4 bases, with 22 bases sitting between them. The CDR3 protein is CASGYRSLQGKTYGYTF. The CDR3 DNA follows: TGTGCTAGTGGTTACCGGAGTTTGCAGGGAAAGACCTATGGCTACACCTTC.

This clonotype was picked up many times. CDR3 nucleotide sequence: TGTGCCAGCAGCCGTCAATCTCCCATTTCTTTCTCTGAGACCCAGTACTTC. It yields the protein CASSRQSPISFSETQYF. The chain couples TRBV3-1 to TRBJ2-5; D is ambiguous. CDR1 is LGHDT and CDR2 is YNNKEL in the germline V gene (reference sequence). The CDR3 consists of 17 residues. V was cut by 4 bases and J by 5 bases, with 23 bases left in between.

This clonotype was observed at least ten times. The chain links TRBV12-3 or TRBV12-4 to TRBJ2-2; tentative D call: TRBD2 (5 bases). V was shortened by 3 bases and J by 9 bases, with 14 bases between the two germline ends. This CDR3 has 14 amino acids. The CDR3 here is CASSFPGPGRELFF. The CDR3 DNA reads TGTGCCAGCAGTTTCCCTGGACCGGGGAGGGAGCTGTTTTTT.

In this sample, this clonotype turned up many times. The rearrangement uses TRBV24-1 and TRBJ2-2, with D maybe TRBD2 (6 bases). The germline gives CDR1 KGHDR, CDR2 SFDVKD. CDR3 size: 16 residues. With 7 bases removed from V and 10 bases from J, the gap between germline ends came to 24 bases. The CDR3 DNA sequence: TGTGCCACCAGCCACACCCGGGACTCGCGGGTTATGGAGCTGTTTTTT. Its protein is CATSHTRDSRVMELFF.

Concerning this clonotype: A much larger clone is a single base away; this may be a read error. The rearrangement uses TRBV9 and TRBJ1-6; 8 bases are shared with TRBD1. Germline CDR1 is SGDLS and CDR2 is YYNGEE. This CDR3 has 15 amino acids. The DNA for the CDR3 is TGTGCCGGCAGCTACTCCGGGACAGGTAATTCACCCCTCCACTTT. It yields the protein CAGSYSGTGNSPLHF. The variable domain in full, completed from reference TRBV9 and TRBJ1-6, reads DSGVTQTPKHLITATGQRVTLRCSPRSGDLSVYWYQQSLDQGLQFLIQYYNGEERAKGNILERFSAQQFPDLHSELNLSSLELGDSALYFCAGSYSGTGNSPLHFGNGTRLTVT.

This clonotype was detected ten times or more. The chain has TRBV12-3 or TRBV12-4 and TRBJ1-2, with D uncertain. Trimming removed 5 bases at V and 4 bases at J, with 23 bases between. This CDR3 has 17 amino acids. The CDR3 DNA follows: TGTGCCAGCAGTGAACACGTCACAGCAGGAAAGACCTATGGCTACACCTTC. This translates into CASSEHVTAGKTYGYTF.

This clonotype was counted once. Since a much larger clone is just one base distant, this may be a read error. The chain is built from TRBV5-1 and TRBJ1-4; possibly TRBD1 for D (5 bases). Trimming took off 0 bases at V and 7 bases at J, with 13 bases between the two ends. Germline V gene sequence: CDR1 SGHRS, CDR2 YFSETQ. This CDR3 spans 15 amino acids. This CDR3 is CASSLGAGYTEKLFF. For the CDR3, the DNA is TGCGCCAGCAGCTTGGGGGCAGGGTATACTGAAAAACTGTTTTTT.

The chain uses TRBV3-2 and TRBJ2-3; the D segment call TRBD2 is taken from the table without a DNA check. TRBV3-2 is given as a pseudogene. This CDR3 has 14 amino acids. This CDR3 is CASRSAGGGDTQYF. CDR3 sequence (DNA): TGTGCCAGCAGGAGCGCGGGAGGCGGCGATACGCAGTATTTT.

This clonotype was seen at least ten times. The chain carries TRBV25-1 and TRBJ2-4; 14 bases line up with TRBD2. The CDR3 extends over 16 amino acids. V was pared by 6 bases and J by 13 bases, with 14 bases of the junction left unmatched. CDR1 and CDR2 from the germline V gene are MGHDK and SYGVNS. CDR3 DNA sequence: TGTGCCAGCAGCGCCACGGGACTAGCGGGAGTGTGGGAGCAGTACTTC. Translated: CASSATGLAGVWEQYF. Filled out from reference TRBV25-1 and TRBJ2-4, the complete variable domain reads EADIYQTPRYLVIGTGKKITLECSQTMGHDKMYWYQQDPGMELHLIHYSYGVNSTEKGDLSSESTVSRIRTEHFPLTLESARPSHTSQYLCASSATGLAGVWEQYFGAGTRLSVL.

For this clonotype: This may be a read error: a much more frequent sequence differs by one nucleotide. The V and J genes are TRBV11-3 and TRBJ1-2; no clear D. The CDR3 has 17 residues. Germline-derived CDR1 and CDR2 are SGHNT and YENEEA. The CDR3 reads CASSQQFDLGKTYGHTF. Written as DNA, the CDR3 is TGTGCCAGCAGCCAGCAATTCGATCTCGGAAAGACCTATGGCCACACCTTC.

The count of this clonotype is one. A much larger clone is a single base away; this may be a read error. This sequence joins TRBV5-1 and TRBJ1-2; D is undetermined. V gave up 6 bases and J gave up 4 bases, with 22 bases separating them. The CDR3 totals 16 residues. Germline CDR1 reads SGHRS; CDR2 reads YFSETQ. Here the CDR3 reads CASTVRSARKTYGYTF. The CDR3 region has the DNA TGCGCCAGCACGGTGAGATCGGCTCGAAAGACCTATGGCTACACCTTC.

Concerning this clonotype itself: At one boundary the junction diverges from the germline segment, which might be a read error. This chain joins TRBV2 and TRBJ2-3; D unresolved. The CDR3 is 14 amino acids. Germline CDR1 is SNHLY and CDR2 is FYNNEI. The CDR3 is CVSSPLTSTDTQYF. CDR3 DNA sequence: TGTGTCAGCAGTCCTTTGACTAGCACAGATACGCAGTATTTT.

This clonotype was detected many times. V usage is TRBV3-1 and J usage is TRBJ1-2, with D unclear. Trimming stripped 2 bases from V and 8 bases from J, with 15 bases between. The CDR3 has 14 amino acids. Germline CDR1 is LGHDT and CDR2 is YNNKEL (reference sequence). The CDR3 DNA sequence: TGTGCCAGCAGCCAACAATCGGCAGGAAAAGGCTACACCTTC. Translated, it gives CASSQQSAGKGYTF. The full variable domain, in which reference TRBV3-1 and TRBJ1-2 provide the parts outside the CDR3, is DTAVSQTPKYLVTQMGNDKSIKCEQNLGHDTMYWYKQDSKKFLKIMFSYNNKELIINETVPNRFSPKSPDKAHLNLHINSLELGDSAVYFCASSQQSAGKGYTFGSGTRLTVV.

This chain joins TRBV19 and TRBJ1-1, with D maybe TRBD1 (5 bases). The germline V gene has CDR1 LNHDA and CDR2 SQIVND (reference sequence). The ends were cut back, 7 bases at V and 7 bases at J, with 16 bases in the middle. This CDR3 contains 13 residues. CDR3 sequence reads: CASMTAGQDEAFF. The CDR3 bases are TGTGCCAGTATGACCGCGGGGCAGGATGAAGCTTTCTTT.

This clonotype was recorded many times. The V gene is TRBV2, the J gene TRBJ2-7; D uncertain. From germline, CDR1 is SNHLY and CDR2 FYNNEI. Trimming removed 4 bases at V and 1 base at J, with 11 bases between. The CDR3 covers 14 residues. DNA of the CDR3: TGTGCCAGCAGTGTGGGCGGCCCTTCCTACGAGCAGTACTTC. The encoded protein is CASSVGGPSYEQYF. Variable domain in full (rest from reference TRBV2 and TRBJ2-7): EPEVTQTPSHQVTQMGQEVILRCVPISNHLYFYWYRQILGQKVEFLVSFYNNEISEKSEIFDDQFSVERPDGSNFTLKIRSTKLEDSAMYFCASSVGGPSYEQYFGPGTRLTVT.

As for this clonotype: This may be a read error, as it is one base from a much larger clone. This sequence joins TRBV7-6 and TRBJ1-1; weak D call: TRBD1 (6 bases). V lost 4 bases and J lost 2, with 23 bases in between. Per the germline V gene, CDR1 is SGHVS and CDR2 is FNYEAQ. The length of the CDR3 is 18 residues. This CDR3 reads CASSSAPGAQGSNTEAFF. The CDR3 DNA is TGTGCCAGCAGCTCAGCGCCTGGGGCACAGGGCAGTAACACTGAAGCTTTCTTT.